This T cell receptor beta chain was captured in a study of blood T cell repertoires in COVID-19 (dated by TCRdb to the early 2020s). At the level of the whole study: Collaborator samples came from the United States, Italy and Spain and covered acute and convalescent phases of COVID-19. The prospective study material was composed of cDNA or gDNA derived from T cells, B-cell-depleted T cells, or PBMCs. The dataset comprised deeply sampled blood TCRbeta repertoires from subjects exposed to, actively infected with, or recovered from COVID-19. A freely available public database, intended as a resource for researchers studying the immune response to SARS-CoV-2, is where the repertoires were released. The samples were drawn from the first 160 participants of the ongoing ImmuneRACE study and from 1,254 subjects provided by 6 global collaborators. The sample metadata nearly always contained a de-identified subject ID, COVID-19 status, age in years and sex. Where HLA class I and class II types were available, the types were taken from metadata supplied by the sample provider, not from assay-based typing.

A second Seattle source provided samples from volunteer blood donors who had recovered from COVID-19. The collaborating institutions used their own protocols to collect whole blood in K2EDTA tubes. For TCRbeta analysis, collaborators shipped samples as frozen whole blood, isolated PBMCs, or DNA extracted from either of those sample types. The immunoSEQ Assay, a bias-controlled multiplex PCR, was used to amplify TCRbeta CDR3 regions from genomic DNA. In the source study's methods: Nucleated cell counts per sample were estimated from amplification of reference gene primers within the assay. To quantify the absolute abundance of each unique TCRbeta CDR3 rearrangement, sequence reads were collapsed and filtered. For each sample, productive Simpson clonality was calculated as the square root of Simpson's diversity index over productive rearrangements. Here the immuneACCESS table is served through TCRdb, limited to in-frame sequences with V and J called. Missing clones are a known gap in these copies; in checked studies unresolved V genes cover under half, and the rest lacks a known reason. V, J and clone size derive from that table, while D and trimming were established from the DNA sequence. Present in this sample are fewer than 350,000 clones, around 86% of which were seen just once. Of the sample, 2% to 2.5% falls within the top ten clones.

From the germline V gene, CDR1 is KGHSH and CDR2 is LQKENI. Taken from cysteine to phenylalanine, the CDR3 has 13 residues. The read is trimmed to its CDR3 DNA, 39 bases read in frame from base 1. Trimming takes 5 bases from V and 5 bases from J, and the germline ends sit 10 bases apart. Regarding this clone: The specificity of this receptor is unknown. Base-call qualities are not available, and no considerably larger clone is one nucleotide away.

General conclusions and limits of the study: Clinical and demographic metadata were provided uncurated, with the amount varying by source and participant.

The sequence links TRBV18 to TRBJ1-5; the D gene is possibly TRBD1, with 6 bases matching. The sample was peripheral blood. This receptor was identified in a woman in her 30s who had recovered from COVID-19. The DNA sequence is as follows: TGTGCCAGCTCAGACAGGCAGGATCAGCCCCAGCATTTT. Its amino acids are CASSDRQDQPQHF.